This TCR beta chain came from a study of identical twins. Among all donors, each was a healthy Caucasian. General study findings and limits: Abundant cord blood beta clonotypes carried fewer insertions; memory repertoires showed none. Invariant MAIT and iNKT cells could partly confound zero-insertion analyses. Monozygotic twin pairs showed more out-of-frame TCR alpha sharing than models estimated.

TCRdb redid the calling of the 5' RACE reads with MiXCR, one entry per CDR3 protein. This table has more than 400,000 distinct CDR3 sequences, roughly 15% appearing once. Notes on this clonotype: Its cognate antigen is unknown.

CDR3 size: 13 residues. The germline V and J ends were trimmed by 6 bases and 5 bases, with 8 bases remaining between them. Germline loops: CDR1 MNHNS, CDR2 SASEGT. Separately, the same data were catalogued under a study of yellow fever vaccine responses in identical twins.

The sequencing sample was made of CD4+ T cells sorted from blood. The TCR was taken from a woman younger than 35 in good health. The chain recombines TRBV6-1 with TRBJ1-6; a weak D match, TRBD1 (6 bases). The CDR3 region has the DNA TGTGCCAGCAGCCGACAGGATAATTCACCCCTCCACTTT. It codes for CASSRQDNSPLHF.